The 29 T cell receptor beta chains below all came from one sample that was sequenced in a study of identifying expanded T cells in peripheral blood. Method: immunoSEQ multiplex PCR; TCRdb's copy keeps in-frame clones and lacks some. The sample shows around 84,000 clones, 70% to 90% of them seen only once. The specimen sequenced was blood. The source of these receptors is a person aged 18-70 years in good health.

This clone occurred a few times. The V gene is TRBV10-2, the J gene TRBJ1-2; 11 positions match TRBD1. V was clipped by 5 bases and J by 13 bases; unmatched bases: 12. Germline V gene sequence: CDR1 WSHSY, CDR2 SAAADI. This CDR3 is built from 14 residues. The CDR3, as DNA: TGCGCCAGCAGTCCTAGGACAGGGGGCGAGAATATCACCTTC. Its protein is CASSPRTGGENITF.

This clone occurred once. The chain combines TRBV6-1 with TRBJ1-5; tentative D call: TRBD1 (6 bases). Trimming cost V 4 bases and J 4 bases, with 26 bases left between them. Germline CDR1 reads MNHNS; CDR2 reads SASEGT. The CDR3 is 19 amino acids. This chain's CDR3 is CASSASLPTRGSTNQPQHF. The DNA of the CDR3 is TGTGCCAGCAGTGCATCTCTACCCACTAGGGGGTCCACGAATCAGCCCCAGCATTTT.

The genes are TRBV5-6 and TRBJ1-1; TRBD1 aligns across 7 bases. The CDR3 extends over 18 amino acids. Germline loops: CDR1 SGHDT, CDR2 YYEEEE. Trimming at V came to 0 bases and at J to 2 bases, leaving 13 bases not matched to a gene. Here the CDR3 DNA reads TGTGCCAGCAGCTTGGAAGGGGGCTTCCAAATATTAAACACTGAAGCTTTCTTT. This encodes CASSLEGGFQILNTEAFF. The full variable domain, rest sourced from reference TRBV5-6 and TRBJ1-1, is DAGVTQSPTHLIKTRGQQVTLRCSPKSGHDTVSWYQQALGQGPQFIFQYYEEEERQRGNFPDRFSGHQFPNYSSELNVNALLLGDSALYLCASSLEGGFQILNTEAFFGQGTRLTVV.

This clone was detected a few times. The J gene is TRBJ1-6, the V gene TRBV2, with TRBD1 identical over 7 bases. This CDR3 contains 13 residues. With 6 bases clipped from V and 7 bases from J, the junction kept 3 bases outside the gene matches. The V gene's germline CDR1 is SNHLY and CDR2 FYNNEI. CDR3 residues: CASRGDRNSPLHF. CDR3 in DNA: TGTGCCAGCAGGGGGGACAGAAATTCACCCCTCCACTTT.

This chain uses TRBV5-8 with TRBJ1-1; D is ambiguous. Germline lookup yields CDR1 SGHTS and CDR2 YDEGEE. The CDR3 is made up of 14 amino acids. Trimming pared 3 bases from V and 4 bases from J, leaving 13 bases between. The CDR3 loop reads CASSSRWSGTEAFF. CDR3 nucleotide sequence: TGTGCCAGCAGCTCTAGGTGGAGCGGCACTGAAGCTTTCTTT.

CDR3: CASSQGLFGGNQPQHF. The CDR3 region has the DNA TGCGCCAGCAGCCAAGGATTATTCGGGGGGAATCAGCCCCAGCATTTT. This rearrangement joins TRBV4-1 to TRBJ1-5, with D possibly matching TRBD1 (5 bases). The germline V and J ends were trimmed by 1 base and 4 bases, with 14 bases remaining between them. The CDR3 sequence is 16 residues long. Germline loops: CDR1 MGHRA, CDR2 YSYEKL.

This rearrangement joins TRBV12-5 to TRBJ2-2; TRBD1 matches 11 bases. Germline CDR1 reads LGHNT; CDR2 reads FRNRAP. The CDR3 runs 15 residues. V shed 5 bases and J 5 bases; nucleotides not matched to a gene: 4. CDR3 coding DNA: TGTGCTAGTGGTCCGGGACAGGGGGGTACCGGGGAGCTGTTTTTT. It yields the protein CASGPGQGGTGELFF.

In this sample, this clone turned up once. J is TRBJ2-2 and V is TRBV6-5, with TRBD2 matching over 7 bases. This CDR3 comprises 15 residues. Trimming took 2 bases from V and 3 from J; bases not matched to a gene: 3. Looked up from germline, CDR1 is MNHEY and CDR2 is SVGAGI. The CDR3 DNA sequence: TGTGCCAGCAGTTACGAGCGGGGACACACCGGGGAGCTGTTTTTT. This translates into CASSYERGHTGELFF.

This clone was seen a single time. The V and J genes are TRBV30 and TRBJ2-1, with TRBD2 matching 7 bases. The J segment lost 0 bases and the V segment lost 2 bases, leaving 7 bases of the junction unmatched. The germline CDR1 and CDR2 sequences are GTSNPN and SVGIG (reference sequence). The CDR3 contains 16 residues. The CDR3 reads CAWSPWTRSSYNEQFF. The CDR3 DNA is TGTGCCTGGAGTCCCTGGACTAGAAGCTCCTACAATGAGCAGTTCTTC.

V and J are TRBV5-1 and TRBJ1-1; D is unclear. V gave up 4 bases and J gave up 4 bases, with 14 bases separating them. The CDR3 extends over 14 amino acids. The germline CDR1 and CDR2 sequences are SGHRS and YFSETQ. The CDR3 bases are TGCGCCAGCAGCCCTAACAGAGATGGCACTGAAGCTTTCTTT. Its translation: CASSPNRDGTEAFF.

The CDR3 DNA is TGTGCCAGCAGCTTGGGTGGGGCCAACGTCCTGACTTTC. Its protein is CASSLGGANVLTF. The rearrangement joins TRBV7-9 to TRBJ2-6; no firm D call. The CDR3 is 13 residues long. In germline, CDR1 is SEHNR, CDR2 FQNEAQ (reference sequence). Trimming removed 3 bases from V and 3 bases from J, with 3 bases in between.

This chain links TRBV10-3 with TRBJ2-3, with 14 bases fitting TRBD2. J gave up 10 bases and V 10 bases, and 7 bases lay outside the gene matches. This CDR3 has 13 amino acids. Germline V CDR1 and CDR2: ENHRY, SYGVKD. The CDR3 bases are TGTGCCACGGGACTAGCGGGGGCCCCCGCGCAGTATTTT. It is translated as CATGLAGAPAQYF.

The chain recombines TRBV2 with TRBJ2-1, with D maybe TRBD2 (5 bases). Deletions cut 8 bases from V and 0 bases from J, with 11 bases between. Germline V CDR1 and CDR2: SNHLY, FYNNEI. The CDR3 contains 14 residues. The CDR3 here is CASQTGVSYNEQFF. The CDR3 bases are TGTGCCAGCCAGACCGGGGTCTCCTACAATGAGCAGTTCTTC.

The V call is TRBV6-6, the J call TRBJ2-3; the match to TRBD1 covers 8 bases. Germline-derived CDR1 and CDR2 are MNHNY and SVGAGI (reference sequence). CDR3 size: 16 residues. J was trimmed by 1 base and V by 2 bases; bases with no gene match: 5. The CDR3: CASSYQGTGRTDTQYF. The DNA for the CDR3 is TGTGCCAGCAGTTACCAGGGGACAGGACGCACAGATACGCAGTATTTT.

This chain links TRBV4-1 with TRBJ1-5; maybe TRBD1 (6 bases). The germline V and J ends were trimmed by 0 bases and 4 bases, with 10 bases remaining between them. This CDR3 spans 15 amino acids. Germline V gene lookup returns CDR1 MGHRA and CDR2 YSYEKL. The CDR3 DNA sequence: TGCGCCAGCAGCCAAGATCGGACAGTTAATCAGCCCCAGCATTTT. Residues: CASSQDRTVNQPQHF.

This chain links TRBV9 with TRBJ1-1; D perhaps matches TRBD1 (5 bases). The V end was cut by 0 bases, the J end by 2 bases, with 8 bases between. The CDR3 is made up of 14 amino acids. Germline CDR1 SGDLS, CDR2 YYNGEE. For the CDR3, the DNA is TGTGCCAGCAGCGTAGCTACAGGAAACACTGAAGCTTTCTTT. It yields the protein CASSVATGNTEAFF.

J is TRBJ1-2 and V is TRBV9, with a possible D match to TRBD1 (5 bases). Germline lookup yields CDR1 SGDLS and CDR2 YYNGEE. The CDR3 length is 12 residues. The ends were cut back, 6 bases at V and 2 bases at J, with 8 bases in the middle. The chain's CDR3 is CASTRDNYGYTF. CDR3 sequence (DNA): TGTGCCAGCACCCGGGACAACTATGGCTACACCTTC. Variable domain in full (rest from reference TRBV9 and TRBJ1-2): DSGVTQTPKHLITATGQRVTLRCSPRSGDLSVYWYQQSLDQGLQFLIQYYNGEERAKGNILERFSAQQFPDLHSELNLSSLELGDSALYFCASTRDNYGYTFGSGTRLTVV.

The chain is built from TRBV7-2 and TRBJ2-3; 8 bases match TRBD2. The CDR3 contains 15 residues. Per germline, CDR1 SGHTA and CDR2 FQGNSA. V shed 3 bases and J 4 bases; nucleotides not matched to a gene: 6. The CDR3 nucleotides are TGTGCCAGCAGCTTGCGAGCGGGAGAGTCAGATACGCAGTATTTT. This translates into CASSLRAGESDTQYF.

The chain is built from TRBV7-8 and TRBJ2-7, with D hard to call. Germline V lookup: CDR1 SGHVS, CDR2 FQNEAQ. This CDR3 has 16 amino acids. Trimming removed 0 bases at V and 0 bases at J, with 12 bases between. CDR3 protein: CASSLARTKPSYEQYF. The CDR3 DNA is TGTGCCAGCAGCTTAGCTCGGACGAAACCCTCCTACGAGCAGTACTTC.

The chain carries TRBV20-1 and TRBJ1-4; D call uncertain. With 2 bases removed from V and 15 bases from J, the gap between germline ends came to 13 bases. Germline V gives CDR1 DFQATT, CDR2 SNEGSKA (reference sequence). This CDR3 has 11 residues. CDR3: CSARNGRFLFF. In nucleotides, the CDR3 is TGCAGTGCTAGAAACGGCAGGTTTTTGTTTTTT.

This clone occurred once. The V call is TRBV5-1, the J call TRBJ2-1; D is unclear. V shed 0 bases and J shed 6 bases, with 4 bases lying between them. CDR1 SGHRS and CDR2 YFSETQ come from the germline V gene. This CDR3 has 12 residues. The CDR3 DNA is TGCGCCAGCAGCTTGGAGGGCAATGAGCAGTTCTTC. Translation: CASSLEGNEQFF.

The chain couples TRBV19 to TRBJ1-1; unclear D gene. The germline CDR1 and CDR2 sequences are LNHDA and SQIVND (reference sequence). V lost 1 base and J lost 5, with 11 bases in between. CDR3 length: 14 amino acids. CDR3 sequence (DNA): TGTGCCAGTAGTATAGTGAGAGGGTCTACTGAAGCTTTCTTT. This codes for CASSIVRGSTEAFF.

This chain joins TRBV5-1 and TRBJ2-5, with D possibly being TRBD2 (6 bases). Trimming took 4 bases from V and 5 from J, leaving 15 bases between them. Germline CDR1 and CDR2: SGHRS and YFSETQ. The CDR3 is 14 amino acids. This CDR3 is CASSPSGGAETQYF. CDR3 sequence (DNA): TGCGCCAGCAGCCCATCCGGGGGAGCCGAGACCCAGTACTTC.

For the CDR3, the DNA is TGCGCCAGCAGCCAAGGGAGGGGGCTCAGGGGCTACACCTTC. It is translated as CASSQGRGLRGYTF. The V gene is TRBV4-1, the J gene TRBJ1-2; 7 bases agree with TRBD1. Germline CDR1 reads MGHRA; CDR2 reads YSYEKL. Trimming removed 1 base from V and 8 bases from J; junction bases left unmatched: 7. The CDR3 consists of 14 residues.

Judged by abundance, this clone is medium-sized. CDR3 sequence reads: CASSKETQYF. CDR3 nucleotides: TGTGCCAGCAGCAAAGAGACCCAGTACTTC. V gene TRBV21-1 combines with J gene TRBJ2-5. TRBV21-1 is classified as a pseudogene. This CDR3 has 10 residues.

This chain uses TRBV6-6 with TRBJ2-5; TRBD2 matches at 9 bases. Germline values: CDR1 MNHNY, CDR2 SVGAGI (reference sequence). With 2 bases clipped from V and 5 bases from J, the junction kept 3 bases outside the gene matches. The CDR3 runs 14 residues. CDR3 in DNA: TGTGCCAGCAGTTACCCAACTAGCGGGGAGACCCAGTACTTC. Its protein product is CASSYPTSGETQYF.

The chain joins TRBV7-9 to TRBJ1-2, with D perhaps TRBD1 (6 bases). From germline, CDR1 is SEHNR and CDR2 FQNEAQ (reference sequence). The ends were cut back, 2 bases at V and 6 bases at J, with 16 bases in the middle. The length of the CDR3 is 15 residues. The CDR3 region has the DNA TGTGCCAGCAGCTTATCCCCTGCGGGGGCGCATGGCTACACCTTC. This gives the protein CASSLSPAGAHGYTF.

This chain uses TRBV10-3 with TRBJ2-3; D is undetermined. Germline values: CDR1 ENHRY, CDR2 SYGVKD. This CDR3 is built from 16 residues. Trimming took 0 bases from V and 0 from J, leaving 10 bases between them. The CDR3 nucleotides are TGTGCCATCAGTGAGTCTAGCAGTAAGAGCACAGATACGCAGTATTTT. Translated: CAISESSSKSTDTQYF.

The chain carries TRBV7-2 and TRBJ2-5, with TRBD2 matching 11 bases. The CDR3 covers 15 residues. Germline trimming cut 2 bases from V and 5 bases from J; bases unmatched to any gene: 4. Germline V gene sequence: CDR1 SGHTA, CDR2 FQGNSA. CDR3 DNA sequence: TGTGCCAGCAGCTTAACTAGCGGGAGTGGGGAGACCCAGTACTTC. It translates to CASSLTSGSGETQYF. The full variable domain, with the rest looked up from reference TRBV7-2 and TRBJ2-5, is GAGVSQSPSNKVTEKGKDVELRCDPISGHTALYWYRQSLGQGLEFLIYFQGNSAPDKSGLPSDRFSAERTGGSVSTLTIQRTQQEDSAVYLCASSLTSGSGETQYFGPGTRLLVL.